This T cell receptor (beta chain) was recorded in a study of chemoradiotherapy in HPV16-positive cancers. Trimming took 4 bases from V and 0 from J; bases not matched to a gene: 5. There are 15 residues in the CDR3. Germline CDR1 and CDR2: MNHEY and SVGAGI. Sequenced by immunoSEQ multiplex PCR; TCRdb stores in-frame clones only, minus some. The data hold around 33,000 clones, with about 88% observed a single time. The J gene is TRBJ1-1, the V gene TRBV6-5; 7 bases agree with TRBD1. The source was blood, collected from a patient who underwent chemoradiotherapy. The receptor's source is a human donor with HPV-associated anogenital cancer. CDR3 amino acids: CASSSGQAVNTEAFF. Here the CDR3 DNA reads TGTGCCAGCAGTTCCGGACAGGCGGTGAACACTGAAGCTTTCTTT.